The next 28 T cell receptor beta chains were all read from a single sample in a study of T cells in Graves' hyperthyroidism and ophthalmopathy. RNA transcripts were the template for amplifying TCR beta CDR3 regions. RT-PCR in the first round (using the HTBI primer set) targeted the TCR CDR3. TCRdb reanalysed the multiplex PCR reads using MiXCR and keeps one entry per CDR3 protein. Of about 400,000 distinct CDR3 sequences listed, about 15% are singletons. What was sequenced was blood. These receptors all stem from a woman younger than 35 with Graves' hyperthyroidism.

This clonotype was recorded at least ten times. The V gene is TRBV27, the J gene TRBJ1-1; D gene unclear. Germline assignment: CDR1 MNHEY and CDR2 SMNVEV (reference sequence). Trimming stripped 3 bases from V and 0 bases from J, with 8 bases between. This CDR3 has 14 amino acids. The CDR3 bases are TGTGCCAGCAGTTTGAATTGGATGAACACTGAAGCTTTCTTT. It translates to CASSLNWMNTEAFF.

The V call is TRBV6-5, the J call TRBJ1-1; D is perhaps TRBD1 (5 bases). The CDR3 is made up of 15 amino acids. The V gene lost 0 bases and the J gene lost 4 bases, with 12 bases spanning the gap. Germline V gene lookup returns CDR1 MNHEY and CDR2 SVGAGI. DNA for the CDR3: TGTGCCAGCAGTTACTCGTGGGGGATCGGCACTGAAGCTTTCTTT. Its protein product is CASSYSWGIGTEAFF.

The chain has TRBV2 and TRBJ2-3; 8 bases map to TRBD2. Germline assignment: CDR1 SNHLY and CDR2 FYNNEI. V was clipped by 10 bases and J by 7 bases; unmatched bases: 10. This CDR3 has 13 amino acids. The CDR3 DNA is TGTGCCACCAGAGCGGGGGCCGGATATACGCAGTATTTT. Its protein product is CATRAGAGYTQYF.

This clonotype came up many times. The CDR3 nucleotides read TGTGCCAGCAGCTTAGTTGGAGAGAGGACAGTGAGCTCCTACGAGCAGTACTTC. It translates to CASSLVGERTVSSYEQYF. The chain employs TRBV13 and TRBJ2-7; the D gene is possibly TRBD1 (6 bases). Germline V gene sequence: CDR1 PRHDT, CDR2 FYEKMQ (reference sequence). Trimming stripped 1 base from V and 0 bases from J, with 19 bases between. The CDR3 loop spans 18 amino acids.

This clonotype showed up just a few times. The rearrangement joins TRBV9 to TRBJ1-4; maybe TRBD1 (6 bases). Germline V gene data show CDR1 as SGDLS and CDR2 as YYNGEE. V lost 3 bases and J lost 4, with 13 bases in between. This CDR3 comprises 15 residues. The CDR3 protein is CASSEGVDGNEKLFF. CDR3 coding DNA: TGTGCCAGCAGCGAGGGGGTCGACGGTAATGAAAAACTGTTTTTT.

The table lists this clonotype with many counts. The CDR3 here is CASSLWPYEQYF. For the CDR3, the DNA is TGCGCCAGCAGCTTGTGGCCATACGAGCAGTACTTC. The chain combines TRBV5-1 with TRBJ2-7; no reliable D call. The V end lost 1 base, the J end lost 4 bases, and 6 bases lay between the germline ends. The CDR3 length is 12 residues. Germline CDR1 is SGHRS and CDR2 is YFSETQ.

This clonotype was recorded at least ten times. The CDR3 loop is CASSFSTLQETQYF. The CDR3 DNA follows: TGTGCCAGCAGTTTTTCCACCCTCCAAGAGACCCAGTACTTC. The rearrangement links TRBV28 to TRBJ2-5; D not resolved. Germline CDR1 MDHEN, CDR2 SYDVKM. The CDR3 spans 14 residues. V lost 3 bases and J lost 1, with 9 bases in between.

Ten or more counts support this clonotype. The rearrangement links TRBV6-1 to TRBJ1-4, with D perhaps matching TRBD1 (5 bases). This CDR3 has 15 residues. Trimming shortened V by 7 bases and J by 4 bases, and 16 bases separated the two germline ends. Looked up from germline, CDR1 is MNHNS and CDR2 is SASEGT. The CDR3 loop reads CASKPSGTDNEKLFF. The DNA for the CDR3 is TGTGCCAGCAAGCCCTCCGGGACTGATAATGAAAAACTGTTTTTT.

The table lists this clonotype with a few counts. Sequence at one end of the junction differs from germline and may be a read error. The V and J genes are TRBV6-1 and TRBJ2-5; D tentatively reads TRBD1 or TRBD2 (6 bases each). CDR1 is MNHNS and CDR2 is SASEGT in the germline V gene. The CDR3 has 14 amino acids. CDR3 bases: TGTGCCAGCAGGGAAGGGGGACTTCAAGAGACCCAGTACTTC. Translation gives CASREGGLQETQYF.

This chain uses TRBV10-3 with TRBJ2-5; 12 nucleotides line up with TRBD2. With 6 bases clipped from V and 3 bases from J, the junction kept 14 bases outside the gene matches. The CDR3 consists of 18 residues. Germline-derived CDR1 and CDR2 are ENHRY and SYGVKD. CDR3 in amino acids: CAISVGELAGGGEETQYF. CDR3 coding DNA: TGTGCCATCAGCGTGGGGGAACTAGCGGGAGGTGGGGAAGAGACCCAGTACTTC.

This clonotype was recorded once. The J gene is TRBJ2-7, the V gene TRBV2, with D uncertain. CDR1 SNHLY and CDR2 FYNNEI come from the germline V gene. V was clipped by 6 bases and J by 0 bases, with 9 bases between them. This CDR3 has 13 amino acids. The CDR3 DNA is TGTGCCAGCAGAGACGGAAACTCCTACGAGCAGTACTTC. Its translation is CASRDGNSYEQYF.

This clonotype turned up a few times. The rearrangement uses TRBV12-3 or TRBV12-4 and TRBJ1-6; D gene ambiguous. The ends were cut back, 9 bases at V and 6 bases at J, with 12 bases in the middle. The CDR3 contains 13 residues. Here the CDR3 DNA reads TGTGCCAGTACCCCGGGGTCTAATTCACCCCTCCACTTT. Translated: CASTPGSNSPLHF.

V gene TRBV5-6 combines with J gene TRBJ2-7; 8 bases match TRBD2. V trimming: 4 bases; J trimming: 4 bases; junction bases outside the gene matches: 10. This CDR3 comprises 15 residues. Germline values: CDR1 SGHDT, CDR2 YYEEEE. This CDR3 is CASSLERENLYEQYF. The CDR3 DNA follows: TGTGCCAGCAGCCTTGAGCGGGAGAACTTATACGAGCAGTACTTC.

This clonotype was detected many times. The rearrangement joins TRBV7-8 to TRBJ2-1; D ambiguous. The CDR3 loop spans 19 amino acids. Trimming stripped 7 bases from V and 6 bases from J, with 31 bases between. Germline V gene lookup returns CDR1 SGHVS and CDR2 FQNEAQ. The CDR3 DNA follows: TGTGCCAGCACCCCACAGCGAGAGCTTTCGCCCTCCAGCCCCAATGAGCAGTTCTTC. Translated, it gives CASTPQRELSPSSPNEQFF.

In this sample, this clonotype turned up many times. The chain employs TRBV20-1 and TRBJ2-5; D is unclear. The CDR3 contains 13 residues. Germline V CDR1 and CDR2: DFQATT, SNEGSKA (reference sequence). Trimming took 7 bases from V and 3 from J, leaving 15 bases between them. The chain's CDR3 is CSVWAKFKETQYF. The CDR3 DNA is TGCAGTGTATGGGCGAAGTTCAAAGAGACCCAGTACTTC.

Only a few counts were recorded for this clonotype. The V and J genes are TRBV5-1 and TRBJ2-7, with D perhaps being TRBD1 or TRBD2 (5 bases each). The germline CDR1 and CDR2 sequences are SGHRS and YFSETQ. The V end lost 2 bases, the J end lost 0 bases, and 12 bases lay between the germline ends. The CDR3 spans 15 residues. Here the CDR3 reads CASSFRGSSSYEQYF. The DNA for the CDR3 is TGCGCCAGCAGCTTTCGGGGCTCGAGCTCCTACGAGCAGTACTTC.

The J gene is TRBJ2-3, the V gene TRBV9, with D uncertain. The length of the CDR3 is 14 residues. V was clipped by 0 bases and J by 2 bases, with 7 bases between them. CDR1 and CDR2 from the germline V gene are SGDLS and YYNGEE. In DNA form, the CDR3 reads TGTGCCAGCAGCGTAGGGTCCTACACAGATACGCAGTATTTT. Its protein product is CASSVGSYTDTQYF.

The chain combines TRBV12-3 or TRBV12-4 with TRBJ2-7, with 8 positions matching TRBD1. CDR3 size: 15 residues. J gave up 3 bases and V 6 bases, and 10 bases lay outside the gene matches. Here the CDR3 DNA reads TGTGCCAGCAGGACTGGGACAGGTCCTCTCTACGAGCAGTACTTC. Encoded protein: CASRTGTGPLYEQYF.

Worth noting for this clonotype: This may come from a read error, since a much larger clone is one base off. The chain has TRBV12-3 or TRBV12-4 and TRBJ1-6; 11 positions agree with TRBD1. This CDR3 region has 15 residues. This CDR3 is CASSSRTGGDSPIHF. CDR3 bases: TGTGCCAGCAGTTCCCGGACAGGGGGCGATTCACCCATCCACTTT.

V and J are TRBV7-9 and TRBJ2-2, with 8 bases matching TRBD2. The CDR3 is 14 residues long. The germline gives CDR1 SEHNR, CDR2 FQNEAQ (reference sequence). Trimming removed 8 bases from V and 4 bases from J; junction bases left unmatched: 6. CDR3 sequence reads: CASDPGTSTGELFF. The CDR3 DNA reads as TGTGCCAGCGACCCCGGGACTAGCACCGGGGAGCTGTTTTTT.

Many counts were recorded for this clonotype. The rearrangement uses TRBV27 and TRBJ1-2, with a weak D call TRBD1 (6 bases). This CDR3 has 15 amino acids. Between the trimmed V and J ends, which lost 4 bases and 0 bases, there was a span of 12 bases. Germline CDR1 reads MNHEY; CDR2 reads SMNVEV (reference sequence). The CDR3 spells CASSSTGRANYGYTF. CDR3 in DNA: TGTGCCAGCAGTTCGACAGGCCGAGCTAACTATGGCTACACCTTC.

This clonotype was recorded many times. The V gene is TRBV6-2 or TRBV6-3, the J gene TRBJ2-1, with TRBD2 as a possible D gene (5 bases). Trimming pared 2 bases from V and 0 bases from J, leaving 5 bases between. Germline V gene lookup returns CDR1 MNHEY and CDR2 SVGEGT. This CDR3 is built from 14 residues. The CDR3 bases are TGTGCCAGCAGTTACGAGGGCTCCTACAATGAGCAGTTCTTC. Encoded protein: CASSYEGSYNEQFF.

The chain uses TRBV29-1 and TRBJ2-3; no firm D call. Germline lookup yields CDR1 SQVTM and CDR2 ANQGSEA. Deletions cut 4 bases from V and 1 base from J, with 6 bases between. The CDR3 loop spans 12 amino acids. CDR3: CSVVPRTDTQYF. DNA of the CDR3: TGCAGCGTTGTTCCCCGCACAGATACGCAGTATTTT.

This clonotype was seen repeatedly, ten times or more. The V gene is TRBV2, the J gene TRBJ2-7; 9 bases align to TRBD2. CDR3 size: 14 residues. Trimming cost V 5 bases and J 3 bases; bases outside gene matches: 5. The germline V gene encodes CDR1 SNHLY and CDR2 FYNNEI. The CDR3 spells CASSRLAENYEQYF. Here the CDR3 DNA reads TGTGCCAGCAGTAGACTAGCGGAGAACTACGAGCAGTACTTC.

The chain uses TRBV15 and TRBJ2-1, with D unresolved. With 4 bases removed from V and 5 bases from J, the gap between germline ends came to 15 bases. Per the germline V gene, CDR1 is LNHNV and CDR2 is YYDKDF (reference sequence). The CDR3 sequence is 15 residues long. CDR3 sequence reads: CATSTPFILDNEQFF. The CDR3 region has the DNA TGTGCCACCAGCACACCCTTCATTTTGGACAATGAGCAGTTCTTC.

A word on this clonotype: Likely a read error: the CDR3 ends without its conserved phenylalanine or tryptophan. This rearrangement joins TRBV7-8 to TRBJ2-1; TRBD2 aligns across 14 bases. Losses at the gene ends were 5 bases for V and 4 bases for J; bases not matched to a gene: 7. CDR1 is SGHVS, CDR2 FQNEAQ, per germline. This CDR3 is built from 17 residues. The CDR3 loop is CASSREGLAGGYNEQFC. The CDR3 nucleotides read TGTGCCAGCAGCCGAGAAGGACTAGCGGGGGGTTACAATGAGCAGTTCTGC.

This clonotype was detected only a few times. Here the CDR3 reads CATSDLVASGDNEQFF. In DNA form, the CDR3 reads TGTGCCACCAGTGATTTGGTGGCTAGCGGGGACAATGAGCAGTTCTTC. The rearrangement joins TRBV24-1 to TRBJ2-1; 9 bases align to TRBD2. The CDR3 loop spans 16 amino acids. Germline V CDR1 and CDR2: KGHDR, SFDVKD. V dropped 0 bases and J dropped 5; count of bases not matched to a gene: 4.

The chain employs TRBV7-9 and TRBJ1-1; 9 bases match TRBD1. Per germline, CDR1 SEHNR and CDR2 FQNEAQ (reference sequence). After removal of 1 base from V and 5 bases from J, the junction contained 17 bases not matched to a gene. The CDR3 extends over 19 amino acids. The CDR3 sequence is CASSLGFDRGLTGETEAFF. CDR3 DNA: TGTGCCAGCAGCTTAGGTTTCGACAGGGGGTTGACTGGAGAGACTGAAGCTTTCTTT.